This T cell receptor (beta chain) comes out of a study of blood T cell repertoires in COVID-19. Study as a whole: PBMCs, B-cell-depleted T cells, or T cells were the source of the cDNA or gDNA that made up the material.

Assay used: immunoSEQ multiplex PCR; TCRdb lists only in-frame clones, some missing. This table holds about 250,000 clones, 81% found once. The specimen was peripheral blood. The sequence was obtained from a woman older than 75 with acute or convalescent COVID-19.

The CDR3 spells CASSARVIVDTGELFF. The CDR3 DNA reads as TGTGCCAGCAGCGCTAGAGTGATAGTAGATACCGGGGAGCTGTTTTTT. The chain joins TRBV7-7 to TRBJ2-2; D not resolved. V gave up 5 bases and J gave up 5 bases, with 18 bases separating them. The germline gives CDR1 SSHAT, CDR2 FNYEAQ (reference sequence). The CDR3 contains 16 residues.